This T cell receptor beta chain came from a study of PD-L1 blockade in urothelial cancer. Background on the study: At some point between 2013 and 2015, patients got going on atezolizumab, taking 1,200 mg intravenously every 3 weeks. Overall study findings and caveats: When pretreatment blood TCR clonality was below the median, it predicted better survival.

This clone was detected a few times. Its matching antigen is unknown. Germline CDR1 and CDR2: SNHLY and FYNNEI. The length of the CDR3 is 14 residues. Trimming removed 4 bases at V and 2 bases at J, with 12 bases between. The table came from immunoSEQ multiplex PCR; TCRdb's copy has only in-frame clones and leaves some out. The sample consists of tens of thousands of clones, over 90% of them appearing once. The specimen was PBMCs, collected around atezolizumab (anti-PD-L1) treatment. V and J are TRBV2 and TRBJ2-7, with a weak D call TRBD2 (5 bases). The clonotype comes from a man aged 60-69 years with urothelial cancer. In nucleotides, the CDR3 is TGTGCCAGCAGTGTAGGAGGAAGGACCTACGAGCAGTACTTC. Encoded protein: CASSVGGRTYEQYF.